The entry that follows covers one T cell receptor (beta chain) sequence. The germline CDR1 and CDR2 sequences are DFQATT and SNEGSKA (reference sequence). V lost 3 bases and J lost 0; bases outside the gene matches: 10. The CDR3 extends over 17 amino acids. These data come from a study of blood T cells in healthy people across ages. A second PCR of about 6 to 11 cycles used a sample-barcoded 5' primer and a J-beta primer mix. TCRdb re-analysed the 5' RACE reads in MiXCR, keeping a single row per CDR3 protein. There are 1 million to 1.2 million distinct CDR3 sequences in the sample; around two fifths occur only once, and over 10% lies in the top ten.

The chain uses TRBV20-1 and TRBJ2-3, with TRBD2 identical over 9 bases. Sequencing was performed on blood. The origin of this receptor is a man in his late teens or twenties in good health. This chain's CDR3 is CSARGSGGHASTDTQYF. The CDR3 DNA follows: TGCAGTGCTAGGGGTAGCGGGGGCCACGCTAGCACAGATACGCAGTATTTT.